Below, 3 T cell receptor beta chains from the same sample are listed, as sequenced in a study of blood T cell repertoires in COVID-19. Sequenced by immunoSEQ multiplex PCR; TCRdb stores in-frame clones only, minus some. Here the sample spans 150,000 or so clones, approximately 81% being singletons. Sequenced material: peripheral blood. All receptors come from a human donor with acute or convalescent COVID-19. The donor label of this sample is uncertain.

This sequence joins TRBV4-1 and TRBJ2-1, with 9 bases identical to TRBD2. The CDR3 length is 17 residues. Germline CDR1 is MGHRA and CDR2 is YSYEKL. Unmatched junction bases numbered 8, after V lost 4 bases and J lost 1 base. Here the CDR3 reads CASSLNLAGLSYNEQFF. DNA for the CDR3: TGCGCCAGCAGCCTCAATCTAGCGGGGTTATCCTACAATGAGCAGTTCTTC.

The chain joins TRBV5-6 to TRBJ1-1, with 8 nucleotides matching TRBD1. Germline assignment: CDR1 SGHDT and CDR2 YYEEEE. V lost 0 bases to trimming and J lost 4 bases; unmatched junction nucleotides: 5. The CDR3 loop spans 15 amino acids. CDR3 DNA sequence: TGTGCCAGCAGCTTGGAACAGGGGGAGGGCACTGAAGCTTTCTTT. This translates into CASSLEQGEGTEAFF.

The genes are TRBV25-1 and TRBJ1-1, with 11 nucleotides matching TRBD1. The CDR3 totals 15 residues. The V segment lost 5 bases and the J segment 4 bases; nucleotides outside the gene matches: 6. Germline assignment: CDR1 MGHDK and CDR2 SYGVNS. Here the CDR3 reads CASSQRTGGGTEAFF. DNA for the CDR3: TGTGCCAGCAGTCAAAGGACAGGGGGCGGCACTGAAGCTTTCTTT.